The 6 T cell receptor beta chains below all came from one sample that was sequenced in a study of blood T cell repertoires in COVID-19. Profiled with immunoSEQ multiplex PCR; TCRdb holds only in-frame clones, not every one. The sample has approximately 260,000 clones, roughly 89% seen once. The sequenced sample was peripheral blood. All receptors derive from a woman aged 40-49 years who had recovered from COVID-19.

V is TRBV15 and J is TRBJ2-6; D may be TRBD2 (5 bases). Per germline, CDR1 LNHNV and CDR2 YYDKDF (reference sequence). The CDR3 loop spans 17 amino acids. With 0 bases removed from V and 1 base from J, the gap between germline ends came to 10 bases. CDR3 region: CATSRDWSGSGANVLTF. CDR3 DNA: TGTGCCACCAGCAGAGATTGGTCGGGGTCTGGGGCCAACGTCCTGACTTTC. The complete variable domain, with remaining parts taken from reference TRBV15 and TRBJ2-6, reads DAMVIQNPRYQVTQFGKPVTLSCSQTLNHNVMYWYQQKSSQAPKLLFHYYDKDFNNEADTPDNFQSRRPNTSFCFLDIRSPGLGDTAMYLCATSRDWSGSGANVLTFGAGSRLTVL.

This sequence joins TRBV28 and TRBJ1-2; possibly TRBD1 for D (5 bases). The V gene lost 9 bases and the J gene lost 4 bases, with 18 bases spanning the gap. The V gene's germline CDR1 is MDHEN and CDR2 SYDVKM. CDR3 length: 14 residues. CDR3 sequence reads: CASQMGGAGYGYTF. The CDR3 nucleotides are TGTGCCAGTCAAATGGGCGGGGCGGGCTATGGCTACACCTTC.

V and J are TRBV6-2 or TRBV6-3 and TRBJ2-1; TRBD2 matches 7 bases. Germline values: CDR1 MNHEY, CDR2 SVGEGT. Germline trimming cut 6 bases from V and 6 bases from J; bases unmatched to any gene: 11. The CDR3 consists of 15 residues. In nucleotides, the CDR3 is TGTGCCAGCAGCCCGGCCGGACTAGAAAGCAATGAGCAGTTCTTC. Translating it yields CASSPAGLESNEQFF.

The V call is TRBV6-5, the J call TRBJ2-3; perhaps TRBD2 as D (7 bases). The CDR3 loop spans 14 amino acids. With 4 bases removed from V and 1 base from J, the gap between germline ends came to 9 bases. From germline, CDR1 is MNHEY and CDR2 SVGAGI. CDR3 DNA sequence: TGTGCCAGCAGTTGGGGGGGCGGCACAGATACGCAGTATTTT. Amino acid sequence: CASSWGGGTDTQYF.

A single count supports this clone. The chain joins TRBV11-2 to TRBJ2-3; TRBD2 matches at 10 bases. V lost 5 bases and J lost 2; bases outside the gene matches: 4. The CDR3 extends over 15 amino acids. Germline V gives CDR1 SGHAT, CDR2 FQNNGV. The CDR3 DNA reads TGTGCCAGCAGCCCGGGACTAGCGAACACAGATACGCAGTATTTT. This encodes CASSPGLANTDTQYF.

V is TRBV7-9 and J is TRBJ2-4; TRBD1 matches 8 bases. V shed 0 bases and J 8 bases; nucleotides not matched to a gene: 3. The CDR3 consists of 14 residues. Germline assignment: CDR1 SEHNR and CDR2 FQNEAQ (reference sequence). The CDR3 region is CASSLALQGDIQYF. The DNA for the CDR3 is TGTGCCAGCAGCTTAGCTTTACAGGGGGACATTCAGTACTTC.